This record covers a single T cell receptor (beta chain). Antigen specificity is unknown. This record comes from a study of shared clonotypes between healthy human individuals. Study-wide results and caveats: A reduction in generation probabilities was seen for non-shared clonotypes relative to those shared by all four donors.

Libraries were prepared by immunoSEQ multiplex PCR; TCRdb keeps only in-frame clonotypes and omits some of them. The table lists about 2 million clones, 85% to 95% of them singletons. This CDR3 is built from 16 residues. Germline lookup yields CDR1 SGHRS and CDR2 YFSETQ. After removal of 2 bases from V and 9 bases from J, the junction contained 13 bases not matched to a gene. Sequencing was carried out using naive CD4+ T cells sorted from blood. Subset meaning: CD45RA+ positively selected. The receptor's source is a man in his late teens or twenties in good health. This chain links TRBV5-1 with TRBJ2-1; 8 nucleotides agree with TRBD1. Here the CDR3 reads CASSFGQGRITGEQFF. CDR3 DNA sequence: TGCGCCAGCAGCTTCGGACAGGGTAGGATCACGGGTGAGCAGTTCTTC.